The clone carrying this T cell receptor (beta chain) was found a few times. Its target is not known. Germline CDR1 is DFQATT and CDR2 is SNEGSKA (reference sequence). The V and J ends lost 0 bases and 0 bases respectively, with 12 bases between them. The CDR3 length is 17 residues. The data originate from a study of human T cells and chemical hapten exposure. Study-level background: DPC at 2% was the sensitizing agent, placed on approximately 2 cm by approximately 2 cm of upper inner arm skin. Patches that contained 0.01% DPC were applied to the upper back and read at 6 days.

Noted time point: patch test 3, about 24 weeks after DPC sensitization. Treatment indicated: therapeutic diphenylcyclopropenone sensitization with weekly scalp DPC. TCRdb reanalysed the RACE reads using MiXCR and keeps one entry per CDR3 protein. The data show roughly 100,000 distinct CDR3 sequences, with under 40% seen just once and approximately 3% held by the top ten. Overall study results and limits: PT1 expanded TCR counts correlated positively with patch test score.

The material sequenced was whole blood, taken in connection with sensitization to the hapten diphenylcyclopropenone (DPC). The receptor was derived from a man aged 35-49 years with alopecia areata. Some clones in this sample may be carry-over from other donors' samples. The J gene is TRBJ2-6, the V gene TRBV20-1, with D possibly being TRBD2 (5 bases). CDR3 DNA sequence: TGCAGTGCTAGAGAGGAGGCCGCCAGCTCTGGGGCCAACGTCCTGACTTTC. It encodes CSAREEAASSGANVLTF.